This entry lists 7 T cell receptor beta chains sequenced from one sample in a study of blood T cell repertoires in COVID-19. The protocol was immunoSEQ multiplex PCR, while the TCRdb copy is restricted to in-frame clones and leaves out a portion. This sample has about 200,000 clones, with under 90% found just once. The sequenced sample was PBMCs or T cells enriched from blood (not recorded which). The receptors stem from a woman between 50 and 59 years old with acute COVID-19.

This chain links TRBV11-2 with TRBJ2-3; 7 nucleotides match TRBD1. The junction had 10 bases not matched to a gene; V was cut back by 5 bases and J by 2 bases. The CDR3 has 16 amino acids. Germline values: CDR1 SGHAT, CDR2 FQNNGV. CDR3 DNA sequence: TGTGCCAGCAGCCGACAGGGACGGGTCCCCACAGATACGCAGTATTTT. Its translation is CASSRQGRVPTDTQYF.

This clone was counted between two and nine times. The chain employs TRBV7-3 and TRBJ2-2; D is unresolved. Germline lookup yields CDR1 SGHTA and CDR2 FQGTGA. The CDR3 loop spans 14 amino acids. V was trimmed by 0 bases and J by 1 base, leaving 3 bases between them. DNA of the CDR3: TGTGCCAGCAGCTTAACGCGGAACACCGGGGAGCTGTTTTTT. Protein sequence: CASSLTRNTGELFF.

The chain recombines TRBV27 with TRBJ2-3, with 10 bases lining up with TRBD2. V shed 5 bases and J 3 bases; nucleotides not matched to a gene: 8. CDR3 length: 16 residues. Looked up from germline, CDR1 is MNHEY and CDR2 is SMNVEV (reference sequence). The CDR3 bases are TGTGCCAGCAGTCTATTAGCGGGGGGTCAGACAGATACGCAGTATTTT. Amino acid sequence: CASSLLAGGQTDTQYF.

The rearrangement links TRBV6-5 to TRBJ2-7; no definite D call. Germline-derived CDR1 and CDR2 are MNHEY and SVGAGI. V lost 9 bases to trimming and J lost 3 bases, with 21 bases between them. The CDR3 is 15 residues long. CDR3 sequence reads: CASSLGSRSNYEQYF. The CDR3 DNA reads TGTGCCAGTAGCTTGGGTTCTAGGTCGAACTACGAGCAGTACTTC.

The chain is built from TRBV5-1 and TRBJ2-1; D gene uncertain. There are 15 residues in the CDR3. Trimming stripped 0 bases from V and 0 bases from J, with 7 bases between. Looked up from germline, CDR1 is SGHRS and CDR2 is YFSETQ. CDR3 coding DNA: TGCGCCAGCAGCTTGGAGTACAGCTCCTACAATGAGCAGTTCTTC. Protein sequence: CASSLEYSSYNEQFF.

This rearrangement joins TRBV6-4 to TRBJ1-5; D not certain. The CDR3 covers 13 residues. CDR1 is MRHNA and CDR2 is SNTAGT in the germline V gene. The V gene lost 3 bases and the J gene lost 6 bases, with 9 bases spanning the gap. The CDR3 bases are TGTGCCAGCAGTGAGGCCCGGGGTCAGCCCCAGCATTTT. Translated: CASSEARGQPQHF.

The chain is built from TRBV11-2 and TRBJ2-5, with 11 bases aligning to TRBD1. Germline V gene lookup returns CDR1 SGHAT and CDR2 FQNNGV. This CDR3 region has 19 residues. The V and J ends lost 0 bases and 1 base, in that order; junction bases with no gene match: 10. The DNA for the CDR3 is TGTGCCAGCAGCTTAGATGGGACAGGGGGTATCCGAACCCAAGAGACCCAGTACTTC. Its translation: CASSLDGTGGIRTQETQYF.